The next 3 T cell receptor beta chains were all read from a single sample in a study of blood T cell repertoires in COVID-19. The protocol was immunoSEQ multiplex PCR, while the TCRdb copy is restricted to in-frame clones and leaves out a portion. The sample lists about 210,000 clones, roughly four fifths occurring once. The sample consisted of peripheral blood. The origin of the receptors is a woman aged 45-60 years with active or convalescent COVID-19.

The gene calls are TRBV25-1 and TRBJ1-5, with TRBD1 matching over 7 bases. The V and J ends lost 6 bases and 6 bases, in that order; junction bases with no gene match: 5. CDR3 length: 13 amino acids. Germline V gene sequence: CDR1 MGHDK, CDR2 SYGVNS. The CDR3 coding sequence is TGTGCCAGCAGCCAACAGGGGTTTCAGCCCCAGCATTTT. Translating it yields CASSQQGFQPQHF.

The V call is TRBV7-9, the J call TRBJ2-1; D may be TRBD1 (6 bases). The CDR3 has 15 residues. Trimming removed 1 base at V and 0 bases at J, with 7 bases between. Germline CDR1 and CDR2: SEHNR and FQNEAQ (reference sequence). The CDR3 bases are TGTGCCAGCAGCTTAGGGGACATCTCCTACAATGAGCAGTTCTTC. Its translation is CASSLGDISYNEQFF.

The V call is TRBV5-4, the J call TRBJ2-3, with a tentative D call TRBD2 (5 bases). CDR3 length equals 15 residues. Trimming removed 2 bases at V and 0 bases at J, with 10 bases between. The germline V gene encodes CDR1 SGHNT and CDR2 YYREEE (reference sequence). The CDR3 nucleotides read TGTGCCAGCAGCTTAGAGGGTCCTAGCACAGATACGCAGTATTTT. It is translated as CASSLEGPSTDTQYF.